This TCR beta chain derives from a study of cytomegalovirus exposure and HLA in healthy donors. Nominal health characterized the donors when sampled, though unrecorded immune exposures were likely. PCR primers comprised 60 Vbeta and 13 Jbeta primers. This table comes from immunoSEQ multiplex PCR, and its TCRdb copy is limited to in-frame clones, with some not included. The sample contains under 150,000 clones, approximately 89% of which appear only once. This receptor was obtained from a woman aged 25 to 39 in good health and CMV-seropositive. Input material: PBMCs.

The CDR3 DNA follows: TGTGCCAGCAGCTTAGGCGGCGGGGCTCTACTTGAAGCTTTCTTT. Its protein is CASSLGGGALLEAFF. The rearrangement uses TRBV7-3 and TRBJ1-1, with D tentatively TRBD1 (5 bases). Germline V CDR1 and CDR2: SGHTA, FQGTGA. Trimming cost V 2 bases and J 7 bases, with 17 bases left between them. The CDR3 is 15 residues long. The full variable domain, its missing parts supplied by reference TRBV7-3 and TRBJ1-1, is GAGVSQTPSNKVTEKGKYVELRCDPISGHTALYWYRQSLGQGPEFLIYFQGTGAADDSGLPNDRFFAVRPEGSVSTLKIQRTERGDSAVYLCASSLGGGALLEAFFGQGTRLTVV.